This T cell receptor (beta chain) comes out of a study of blood T cells in healthy people across ages. This clonotype has a handful of counts. The antigen is undetermined. Overall study findings and caveats: There were more naive CD4+ cells and higher diversity in long-lived donors than in aged donors.

This CDR3 region has 16 residues. V gave up 5 bases and J gave up 4 bases, with 18 bases separating them. CDR1 SGHTA and CDR2 FQGNSA come from the germline V gene. Using a J-beta primer mix together with a sample-barcoded 5' primer, a second PCR was run for about 7 to 12 cycles. TCRdb analysed the 5' RACE reads with MiXCR anew, one entry per CDR3 protein. The repertoire holds almost 800,000 distinct CDR3 sequences, with about 62% as singletons. The source material was blood. This receptor was obtained from a young man in good health. This sequence joins TRBV7-2 and TRBJ2-1; TRBD1 is a possible D gene (7 bases). The DNA for the CDR3 is TGTGCCAGCAGCGCAGGGGGGTCCGGGGGTTACAATGAGCAGTTCTTC. Its protein is CASSAGGSGGYNEQFF. Full variable domain (rest looked up from reference TRBV7-2 and TRBJ2-1): GAGVSQSPSNKVTEKGKDVELRCDPISGHTALYWYRQSLGQGLEFLIYFQGNSAPDKSGLPSDRFSAERTGGSVSTLTIQRTQQEDSAVYLCASSAGGSGGYNEQFFGPGTRLTVL.